A selection of T cell receptor beta chains follows, all from one sample in a study of T cells after yellow fever vaccination. TCRdb independently ran MiXCR on the 5' RACE reads; one entry per CDR3 protein. Counted here are 140,000 to 150,000 distinct CDR3 sequences, 5% to 7.5% occurring once; the ten biggest clones make up over 0.55%. The source was CD4+ T cells sorted from PBMCs, collected 10 days after the yellow fever booster vaccination. The origin of the receptors is a man aged 25 to 40 who received the YFV17D yellow fever vaccine. Both conserved end residues are part of each CDR3. D genes are given only for firm matches. Size tells how often a clone was seen (once, few, many) or the class of an expanded clone, and some rows leave it out.

>many|15|TRBV10-1|-|TRBJ2-2
TGCGCCAGCAGTGATGGGACAACGAACACCGGGGAGCTGTTTTTT
CASSDGTTNTGELFF
>many|12|TRBV29-1|-|TRBJ2-6
TGCAGCGTTGCCGGGGGCTCAGAGGTCCTGACTTTC
CSVAGGSEVLTF
>many|19|TRBV5-6|TRBD2|TRBJ2-7
TGTGCCAGCAGCCTCCAGCGTGGGACTAGCGGGAAACCCTCCTACGAGCAGTACTTC
CASSLQRGTSGKPSYEQYF
>many|12|TRBV3-1|-|TRBJ2-1
TGTGCCAGCAGCCAAGCTGACAATGAGCAGTTCTTC
CASSQADNEQFF
>-|14|TRBV4-2|-|TRBJ2-7
TGTGCCAGCAGACCCGGGATACGCCTTTACGAGCAGTACTTC
CASRPGIRLYEQYF
>few|16|TRBV5-4|-|TRBJ2-1
TGTGCCAGCAGTTCAACGACAGGTGGTTCCTACAATGAGCAGTTCTTC
CASSSTTGGSYNEQFF
>-|17|TRBV6-2/TRBV6-3|-|TRBJ1-4
TGTGCCAGCCGAGACCCCAGCGGAGGGGGGTCTAATGAAAAACTGTTTTTT
CASRDPSGGGSNEKLFF
>many|17|TRBV6-5|TRBD2|TRBJ2-1
TGTGCCAGCAGGGGACTAGCGGGGGGAAGCTCCTACAATGAGCAGTTCTTC
CASRGLAGGSSYNEQFF
>-|14|TRBV13|TRBD2|TRBJ2-1
TGTGCCAGCAGCTTAAGCCTCCCACTAGCGGGAGAGGTCTTC
CASSLSLPLAGEVF
>many|13|TRBV6-2/TRBV6-3|-|TRBJ1-1
TGTGCCAGCAGTTACTGGCCGAACACTGAAGCTTTCTTT
CASSYWPNTEAFF
>many|12|TRBV29-1|-|TRBJ2-3
TGCAGCGTCAGAACCGCCACAGATACGCAGTATTTT
CSVRTATDTQYF
>many|13|TRBV5-1|-|TRBJ2-5
TGCGCCAGCAGCCCGAATCGCGGAGAGACCCAGTACTTC
CASSPNRGETQYF